These T cell receptor beta chains were read from a single sample in a study of beta chain features in type 1 diabetes. TCRdb's table, derived via immunoSEQ multiplex PCR, lists solely in-frame clones and lacks some. The sample shows under 350,000 clones, approximately 8% of them seen only once. Sequenced material: central memory CD4+ T cells from blood. The source of these receptors is a woman in her late teens or twenties in good health. Both conserved end residues are trimmed from each CDR3. Each record gives: J gene, V gene, CDR3 protein.

TRBJ2-1 | TRBV4-2 | ASSQDLGVHNEQF
TRBJ2-3 | TRBV12-5 | ASGLAFGDTQY
TRBJ2-1 | TRBV11-2 | ASSSFSGSSYNEQF
TRBJ1-2 | TRBV5-1 | ASSSGDWGYT
TRBJ2-5 | TRBV11-3 | ASSLQAAQETQY
TRBJ2-2 | TRBV5-4 | ASSSFGDRTGELF
TRBJ2-3 | TRBV21-1 | ASRDRGWADTQY
TRBJ2-1 | TRBV10-3 | ASAGTSFPTEQF
TRBJ2-7 | TRBV6-1 | ASQTTYEQY
TRBJ2-1 | TRBV7-3 | ASSPRLAGGWDEQF
TRBJ2-4 | TRBV30 | AWSVGGRSH
TRBJ1-4 | TRBV9 | ASSVRDGPNEKLF
TRBJ2-3 | TRBV7-2 | ASSLAGRTDTQY
TRBJ1-1 | TRBV13 | ASSLGLPGQGFTEAF
TRBJ2-6 | TRBV28 | ASRRQGISFGANVLT
TRBJ2-5 | TRBV6-1 | ASRSSGGWQETQY
TRBJ1-4 | TRBV21-1 | ASSKGGKGTGDEKLF
TRBJ1-2 | TRBV27 | ASSLGGQPYGYT
TRBJ2-7 | TRBV7-9 | ASSPTSGAYEQY
TRBJ1-2 | TRBV5-4 | ASSLAGTGAYGYT
TRBJ2-1 | TRBV4-2 | ASSRGSSRVYTYNEQF
TRBJ1-1 | TRBV28 | ASTFIGGVTEAF